This T cell receptor (beta chain) comes out of a study of OX40 agonist ivuxolimab in advanced cancers. Study details: At 0.01 to 10 mg/kg, ivuxolimab was administered intravenously to patients every 2 weeks.

J lost 12 bases, V lost 3 bases, and 12 bases had no gene match. The CDR3 covers 14 residues. Per germline, CDR1 MDHEN and CDR2 SYDVKM. Worth noting for this clone: What it binds is unknown.

Here immunoSEQ multiplex PCR was the method, and the copy in TCRdb shows in-frame clones only, minus some. Of 100,000 to 150,000 clones listed, just over 90% are singletons. Patients with autoimmune history or systemic immunosuppression were excluded. General study findings and limits: Some nonresponders additionally presented with little normalized T-cell clonal expansion.

Here the sequenced sample was CD4+ or CD8+ T cells sorted from blood, taken in a trial of the OX40 agonist ivuxolimab. The sequence was obtained from an adult with an advanced solid tumor such as melanoma, head and neck, liver or kidney cancer. The chain carries TRBV28 and TRBJ2-7; 9 positions agree with TRBD1. Written as DNA, the CDR3 is TGTGCCAGCAGTTTGGGGACAGGGCAGGGTGTAGGGTACTTC. Its protein is CASSLGTGQGVGYF. Full variable domain (outside the CDR3, taken from reference TRBV28 and TRBJ2-7): DVKVTQSSRYLVKRTGEKVFLECVQDMDHENMFWYRQDPGLGLRLIYFSYDVKMKEKGDIPEGYSVSREKKERFSLILESASTNQTSMYLCASSLGTGQGVGYFGPGTRLTVT.